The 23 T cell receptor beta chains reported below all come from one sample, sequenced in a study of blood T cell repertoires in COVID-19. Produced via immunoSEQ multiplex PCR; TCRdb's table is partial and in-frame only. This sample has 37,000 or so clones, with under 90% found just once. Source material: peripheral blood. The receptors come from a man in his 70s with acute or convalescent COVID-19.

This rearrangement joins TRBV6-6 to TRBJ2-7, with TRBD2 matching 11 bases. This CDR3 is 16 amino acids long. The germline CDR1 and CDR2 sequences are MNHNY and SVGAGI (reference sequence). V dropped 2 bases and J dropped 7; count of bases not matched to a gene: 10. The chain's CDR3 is CASSYGRLAGLDEQYF. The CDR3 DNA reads TGTGCCAGCAGTTACGGGAGACTAGCGGGATTGGATGAGCAGTACTTC.

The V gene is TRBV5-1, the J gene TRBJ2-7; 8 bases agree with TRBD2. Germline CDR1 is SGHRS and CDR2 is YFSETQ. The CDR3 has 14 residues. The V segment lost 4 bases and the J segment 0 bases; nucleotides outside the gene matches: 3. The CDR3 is CASSRTSLSYEQYF. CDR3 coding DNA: TGCGCCAGCAGCAGGACTAGCCTCTCCTACGAGCAGTACTTC.

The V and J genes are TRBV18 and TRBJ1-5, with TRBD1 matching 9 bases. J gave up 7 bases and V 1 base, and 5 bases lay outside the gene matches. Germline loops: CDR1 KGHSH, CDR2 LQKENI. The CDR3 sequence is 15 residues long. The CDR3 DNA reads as TGTGCCAGCTCACCACAACAGGGGGCAGGGCAGCCCCAGCATTTT. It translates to CASSPQQGAGQPQHF.

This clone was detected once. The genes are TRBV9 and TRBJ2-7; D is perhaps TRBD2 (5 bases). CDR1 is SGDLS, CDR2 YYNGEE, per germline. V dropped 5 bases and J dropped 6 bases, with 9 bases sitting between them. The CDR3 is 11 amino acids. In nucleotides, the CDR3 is TGTGCCAGCAGTTCAAGCGGCGAGCAGTACTTC. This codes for CASSSSGEQYF.

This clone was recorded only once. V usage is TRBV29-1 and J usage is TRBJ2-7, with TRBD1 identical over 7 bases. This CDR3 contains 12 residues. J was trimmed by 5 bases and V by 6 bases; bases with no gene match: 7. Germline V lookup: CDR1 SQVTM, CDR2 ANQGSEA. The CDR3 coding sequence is TGCAGCGTAGATGACAGGGTCCACGAGCAGTACTTC. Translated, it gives CSVDDRVHEQYF.

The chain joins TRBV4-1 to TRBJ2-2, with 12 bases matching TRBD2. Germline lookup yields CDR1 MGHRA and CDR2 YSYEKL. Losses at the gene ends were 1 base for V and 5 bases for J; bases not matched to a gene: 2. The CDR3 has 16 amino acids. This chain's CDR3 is CASSQAGLAGTGELFF. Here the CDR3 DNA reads TGCGCCAGCAGCCAAGCGGGACTAGCGGGTACCGGGGAGCTGTTTTTT.

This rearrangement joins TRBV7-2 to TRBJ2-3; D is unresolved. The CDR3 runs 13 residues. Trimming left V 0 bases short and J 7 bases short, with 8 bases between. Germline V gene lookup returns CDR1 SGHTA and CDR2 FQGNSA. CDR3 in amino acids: CASSLAMRYTQYF. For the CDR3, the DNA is TGTGCCAGCAGCTTAGCGATGCGGTATACGCAGTATTTT.

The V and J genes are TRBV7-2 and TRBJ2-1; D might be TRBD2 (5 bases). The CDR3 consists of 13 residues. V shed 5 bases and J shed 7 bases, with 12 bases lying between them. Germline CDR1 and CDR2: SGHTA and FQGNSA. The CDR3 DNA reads TGTGCCAGCAGCCTTCGGACTTTAAATGAGCAGTTCTTC. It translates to CASSLRTLNEQFF.

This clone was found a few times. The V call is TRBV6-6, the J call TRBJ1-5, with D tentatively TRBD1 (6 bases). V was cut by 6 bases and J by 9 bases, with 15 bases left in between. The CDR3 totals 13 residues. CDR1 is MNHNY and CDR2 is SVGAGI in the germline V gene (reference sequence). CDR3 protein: CASRGQGGGPQHF. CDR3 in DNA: TGTGCCAGCAGGGGACAAGGGGGGGGGCCCCAGCATTTT.

The CDR3 region has the DNA TGCGCCAGCAGCCAAGATTGGGTAGCGGGGCGCACAGATACGCAGTATTTT. Translated, it gives CASSQDWVAGRTDTQYF. The chain carries TRBV4-3 and TRBJ2-3, with TRBD2 matching over 8 bases. Trimming removed 0 bases from V and 1 base from J; junction bases left unmatched: 6. This CDR3 is 17 amino acids long. The V gene's germline CDR1 is LGHNA and CDR2 YSLEER.

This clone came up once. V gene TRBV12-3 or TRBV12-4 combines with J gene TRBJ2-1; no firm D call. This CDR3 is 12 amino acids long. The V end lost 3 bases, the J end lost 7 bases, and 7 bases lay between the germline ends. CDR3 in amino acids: CASSFGRNEQFF. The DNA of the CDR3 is TGTGCCAGCAGTTTCGGTAGAAATGAGCAGTTCTTC.

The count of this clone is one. The DNA for the CDR3 is TGTGCCAGCTCACCGTGGGCAGGGGCCCACAATGAGCAGTTCTTC. It encodes CASSPWAGAHNEQFF. V is TRBV18 and J is TRBJ2-1; a weak D match, TRBD1 (6 bases). V was clipped by 3 bases and J by 5 bases, with 14 bases between them. Germline V lookup: CDR1 KGHSH, CDR2 LQKENI. CDR3 length: 15 residues.

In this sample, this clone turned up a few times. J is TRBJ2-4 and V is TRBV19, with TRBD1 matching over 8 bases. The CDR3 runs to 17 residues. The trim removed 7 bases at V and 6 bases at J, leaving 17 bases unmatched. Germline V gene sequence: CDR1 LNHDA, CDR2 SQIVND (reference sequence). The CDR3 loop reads CASTHRRADRVTNIQYF. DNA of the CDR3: TGTGCCAGTACCCATAGGAGGGCGGACAGGGTCACAAACATTCAGTACTTC.

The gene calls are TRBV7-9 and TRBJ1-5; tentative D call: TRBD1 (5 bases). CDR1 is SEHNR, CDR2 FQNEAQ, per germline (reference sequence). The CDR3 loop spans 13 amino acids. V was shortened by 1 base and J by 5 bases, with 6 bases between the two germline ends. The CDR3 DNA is TGTGCCAGCAGCTTAGGCAGGGATCAGCCCCAGCATTTT. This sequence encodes CASSLGRDQPQHF.

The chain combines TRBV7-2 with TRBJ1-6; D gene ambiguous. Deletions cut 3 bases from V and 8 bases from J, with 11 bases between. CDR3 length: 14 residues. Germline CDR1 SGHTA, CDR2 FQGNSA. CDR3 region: CASSLEGRHSPLHF. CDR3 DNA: TGTGCCAGCAGCTTGGAGGGTAGGCATTCACCCCTCCACTTT.

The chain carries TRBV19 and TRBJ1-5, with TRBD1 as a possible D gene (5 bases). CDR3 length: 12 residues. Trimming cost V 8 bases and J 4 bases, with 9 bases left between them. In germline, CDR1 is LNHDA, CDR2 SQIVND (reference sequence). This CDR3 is CASAGFNQPQHF. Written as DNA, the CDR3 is TGTGCCAGTGCAGGGTTTAATCAGCCCCAGCATTTT.

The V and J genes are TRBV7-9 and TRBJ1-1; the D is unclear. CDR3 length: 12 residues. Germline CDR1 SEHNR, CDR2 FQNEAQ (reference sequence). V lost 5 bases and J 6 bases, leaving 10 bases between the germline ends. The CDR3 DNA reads TGTGCCAGCAGCCTCGGGTCCCCTGAAGCTTTCTTT. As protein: CASSLGSPEAFF.

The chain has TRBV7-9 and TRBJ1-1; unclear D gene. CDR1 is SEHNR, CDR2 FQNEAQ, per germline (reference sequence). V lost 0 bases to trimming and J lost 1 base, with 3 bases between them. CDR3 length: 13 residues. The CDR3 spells CASSLAANTEAFF. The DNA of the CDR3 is TGTGCCAGCAGCTTAGCGGCGAACACTGAAGCTTTCTTT. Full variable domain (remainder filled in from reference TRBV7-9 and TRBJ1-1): DTGVSQNPRHKITKRGQNVTFRCDPISEHNRLYWYRQTLGQGPEFLTYFQNEAQLEKSRLLSDRFSAERPKGSFSTLEIQRTEQGDSAMYLCASSLAANTEAFFGQGTRLTVV.

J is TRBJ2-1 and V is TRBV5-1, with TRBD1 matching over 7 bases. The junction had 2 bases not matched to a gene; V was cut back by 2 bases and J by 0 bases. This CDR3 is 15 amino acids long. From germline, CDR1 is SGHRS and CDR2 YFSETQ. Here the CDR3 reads CASSFRDSSYNEQFF. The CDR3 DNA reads TGCGCCAGCAGCTTCCGGGACAGCTCCTACAATGAGCAGTTCTTC.

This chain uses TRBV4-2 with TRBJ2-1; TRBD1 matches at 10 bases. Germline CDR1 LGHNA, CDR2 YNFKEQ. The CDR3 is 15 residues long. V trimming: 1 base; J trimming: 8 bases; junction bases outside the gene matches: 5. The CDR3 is CASSQVGDRGHEQFF. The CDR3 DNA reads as TGTGCCAGCAGCCAAGTAGGGGACAGGGGACATGAGCAGTTCTTC.

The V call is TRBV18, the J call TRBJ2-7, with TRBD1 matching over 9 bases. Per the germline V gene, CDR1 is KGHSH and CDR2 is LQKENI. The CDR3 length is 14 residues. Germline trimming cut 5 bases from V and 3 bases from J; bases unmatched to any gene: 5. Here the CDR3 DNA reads TGTGCCAGCTCAGCCCGGGACAGGGTCTACGAGCAGTACTTC. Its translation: CASSARDRVYEQYF.

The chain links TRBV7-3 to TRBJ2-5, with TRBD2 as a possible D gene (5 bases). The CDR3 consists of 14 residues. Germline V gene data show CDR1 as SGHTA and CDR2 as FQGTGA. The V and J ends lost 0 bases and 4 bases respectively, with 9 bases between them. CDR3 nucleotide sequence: TGTGCCAGCAGCTTAACGAGCGGTTCAGAGACCCAGTACTTC. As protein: CASSLTSGSETQYF.

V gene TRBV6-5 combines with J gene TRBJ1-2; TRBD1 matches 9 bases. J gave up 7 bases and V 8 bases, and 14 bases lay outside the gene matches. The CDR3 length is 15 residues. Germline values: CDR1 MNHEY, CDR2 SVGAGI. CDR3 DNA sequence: TGTGCCAGCTGGACAGGGGTCTTGACGGGAAGTGGCTACACCTTC. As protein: CASWTGVLTGSGYTF.